Detailed here is one T cell receptor beta chain. Its antigen is not identified. The Oncomine TCR Beta short-read assay was what sequenced the DNA obtained from cultured CD4+ T cells. Scientists extracted genomic DNA from CD4+ T cells grown in culture. One entry per CDR3 protein results from TCRdb running MiXCR on the PCR reads. This table has fewer than 15,000 distinct CDR3 sequences, around 80% appearing once. The CDR3 has 10 amino acids. This entry comes from a study of vaccination and CD4 T cells after COVID-19. Study as a whole: Taking of post-vaccine samples occurred a median about 70 days after dose two (range 14 to 241).

Treatment reported: approximately 9-day PBMC culture with coronavirus spike peptide pools or control peptides (ViraFEST assay). The receptor was isolated from a human donor who had recovered from COVID-19. V and J are TRBV21-1 and TRBJ2-5; the table's D gene call, TRBD1, was not cross checked with the DNA. TRBV21-1 is a pseudogene segment. Material for sequencing was CD4+ T cells from blood, cultured in vitro. The CDR3 DNA reads as TGTGCCCCAGGGGGGGAGACCCAGTACTTC. It encodes CAPGGETQYF.